Sequencing of this T cell receptor beta chain was carried out in a study of identical twins. Regarding the study as a whole: Whereas memory repertoires showed no such difference, abundant cord blood beta clonotypes carried fewer insertions. Out-of-frame alpha sequences common to twins were enriched for low generation probability.

Losses at the gene ends were 3 bases for V and 1 base for J; bases not matched to a gene: 5. CDR1 and CDR2 (germline): SSHAT, FNYEAQ (reference sequence). This CDR3 is built from 15 residues. As for this clonotype: Its target is unknown.

MiXCR was run by TCRdb on the 5' RACE reads, yielding one entry per CDR3 protein. Of around 650,000 distinct CDR3 sequences detected, roughly 7.1% appear once; the ten largest clones hold roughly 1.5%. Donors were all healthy Caucasians. The sample also formed part of further work on yellow fever vaccine responses in identical twins.

This sequence originates from a woman between 18 and 29 years old in good health. This rearrangement joins TRBV7-7 to TRBJ2-5; TRBD2 matches at 7 bases. The sample taken for sequencing was PBMCs. The CDR3 here is CASSLSGGGQETQYF. For the CDR3, the DNA is TGTGCCAGCAGCTTGAGTGGCGGGGGCCAAGAGACCCAGTACTTC.